This record looks at one T cell receptor beta chain sequence and its context. What it recognizes is unknown. Time point: newly diagnosed GD, antithyroid drugs for less than 3 months. From PBMCs, RNA was extracted and then used to make the TCR library. Researchers made TCR beta libraries by using iRepertoire HTBI primers and running Arm-PCR on CDR3 regions. TCRdb ran MiXCR on the multiplex PCR reads and lists one entry per CDR3 protein. The sample carries 420,000 or so distinct CDR3 sequences, roughly 15% recorded once. The sample belongs to a study of regulatory T cells in long-lasting Graves disease. Notes on the study in general: Shared public clonotypes totalled about 2,600 in persistent patients, compared with roughly 970 in new patients.

The sample also formed part of further work on T cells in Graves' hyperthyroidism and ophthalmopathy. That paper notes: Blood held most thyroid clonotypes expanded above 0.001 frequency.

The sample here was peripheral blood mononuclear cells (PBMCs), taken at new diagnosis, from a patient treated with antithyroid drugs. The clonotype comes from a woman in her late teens or twenties with Graves disease.

For the CDR3, the DNA is TGTGCCAGCAGCCCGGATAGTTTCAGCCTCCAAGAGACCCAGTACTTC. This codes for CASSPDSFSLQETQYF. This rearrangement joins TRBV7-9 to TRBJ2-5; D unresolved. The CDR3 has 16 residues. CDR1 and CDR2 from the germline V gene are SEHNR and FQNEAQ (reference sequence). Trimming removed 5 bases at V and 1 base at J, with 17 bases between.